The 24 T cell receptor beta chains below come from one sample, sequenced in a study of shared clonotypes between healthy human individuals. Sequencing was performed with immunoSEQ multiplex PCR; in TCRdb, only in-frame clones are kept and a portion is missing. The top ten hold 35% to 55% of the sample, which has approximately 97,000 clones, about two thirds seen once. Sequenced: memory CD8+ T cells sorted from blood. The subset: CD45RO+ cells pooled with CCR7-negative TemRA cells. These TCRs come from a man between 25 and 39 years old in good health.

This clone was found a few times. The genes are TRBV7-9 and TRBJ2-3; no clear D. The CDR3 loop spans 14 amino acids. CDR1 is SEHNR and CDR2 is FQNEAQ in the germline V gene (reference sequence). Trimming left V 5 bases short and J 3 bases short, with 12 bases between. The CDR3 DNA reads TGTGCCAGCAGCCCCCCGGCGAGGACAGATACGCAGTATTTT. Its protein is CASSPPARTDTQYF.

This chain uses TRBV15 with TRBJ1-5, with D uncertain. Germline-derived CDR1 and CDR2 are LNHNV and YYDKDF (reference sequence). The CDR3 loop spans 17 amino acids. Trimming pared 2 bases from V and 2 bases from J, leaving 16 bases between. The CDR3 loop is CATSRQAIQSGNQPQHF. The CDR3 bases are TGTGCCACCAGCAGACAGGCTATTCAGTCAGGCAATCAGCCCCAGCATTTT.

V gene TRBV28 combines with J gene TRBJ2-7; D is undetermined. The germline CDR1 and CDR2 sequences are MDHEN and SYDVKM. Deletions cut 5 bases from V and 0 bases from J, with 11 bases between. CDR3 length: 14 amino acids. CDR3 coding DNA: TGTGCCAGCAGTGGGGTTGAGGTCTCCTACGAGCAGTACTTC. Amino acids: CASSGVEVSYEQYF.

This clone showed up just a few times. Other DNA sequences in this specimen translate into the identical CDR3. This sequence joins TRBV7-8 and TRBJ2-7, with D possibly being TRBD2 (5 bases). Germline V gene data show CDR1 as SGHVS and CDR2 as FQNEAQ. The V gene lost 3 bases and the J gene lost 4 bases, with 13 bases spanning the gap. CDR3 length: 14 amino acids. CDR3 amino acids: CASSFSGSVYEQYF. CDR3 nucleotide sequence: TGTGCCAGCAGCTTCTCGGGATCTGTATACGAGCAGTACTTC.

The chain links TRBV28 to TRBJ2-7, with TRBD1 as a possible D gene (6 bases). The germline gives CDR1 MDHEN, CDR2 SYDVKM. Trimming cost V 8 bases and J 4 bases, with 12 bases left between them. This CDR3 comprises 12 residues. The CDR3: CASRDIRYEQYF. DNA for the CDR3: TGTGCCAGCCGGGACATTCGATACGAGCAGTACTTC.

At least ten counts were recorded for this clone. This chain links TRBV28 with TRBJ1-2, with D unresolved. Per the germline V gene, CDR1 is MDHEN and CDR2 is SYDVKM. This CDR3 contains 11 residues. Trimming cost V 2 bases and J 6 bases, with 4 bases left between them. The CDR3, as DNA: TGTGCCAGCAGTTTAATGGATGGCTACACCTTC. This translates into CASSLMDGYTF.

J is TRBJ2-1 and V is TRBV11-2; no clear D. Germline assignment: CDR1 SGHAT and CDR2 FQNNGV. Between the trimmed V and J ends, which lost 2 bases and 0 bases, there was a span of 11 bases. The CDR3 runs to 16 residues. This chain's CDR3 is CASSLTRASSYNEQFF. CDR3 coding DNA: TGTGCCAGCAGCTTAACGCGCGCGAGCTCCTACAATGAGCAGTTCTTC.

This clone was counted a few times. In nucleotides, the CDR3 is TGTGCCAGCCTCTCGGAGGGACTAGCGACAGATACGCAGTATTTT. This translates into CASLSEGLATDTQYF. The V and J genes are TRBV28 and TRBJ2-3; 10 bases match TRBD2. The CDR3 is made up of 15 amino acids. Germline CDR1 and CDR2: MDHEN and SYDVKM. Trimming cost V 8 bases and J 3 bases; bases outside gene matches: 8.

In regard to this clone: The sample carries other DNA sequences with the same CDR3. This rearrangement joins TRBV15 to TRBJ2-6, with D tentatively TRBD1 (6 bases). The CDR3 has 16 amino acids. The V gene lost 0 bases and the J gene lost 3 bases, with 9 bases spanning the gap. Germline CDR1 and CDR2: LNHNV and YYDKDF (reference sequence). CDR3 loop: CATSRDRGSGANVLTF. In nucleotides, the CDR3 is TGTGCCACCAGCAGAGATAGGGGGAGTGGGGCCAACGTCCTGACTTTC.

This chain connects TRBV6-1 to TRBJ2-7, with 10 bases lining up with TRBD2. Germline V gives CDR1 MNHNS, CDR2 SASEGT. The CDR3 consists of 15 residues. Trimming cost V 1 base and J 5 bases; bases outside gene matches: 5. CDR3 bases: TGTGCCAGCAGTGAAGAGTCTAGCGGGAGCCACGAGCAGTACTTC. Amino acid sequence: CASSEESSGSHEQYF.

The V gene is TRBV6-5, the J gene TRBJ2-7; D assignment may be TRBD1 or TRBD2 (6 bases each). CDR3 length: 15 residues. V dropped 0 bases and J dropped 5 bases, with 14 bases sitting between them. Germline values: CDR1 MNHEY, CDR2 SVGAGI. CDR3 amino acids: CASSYSLGGLDEQYF. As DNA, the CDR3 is TGTGCCAGCAGTTACTCATTGGGGGGCCTCGACGAGCAGTACTTC.

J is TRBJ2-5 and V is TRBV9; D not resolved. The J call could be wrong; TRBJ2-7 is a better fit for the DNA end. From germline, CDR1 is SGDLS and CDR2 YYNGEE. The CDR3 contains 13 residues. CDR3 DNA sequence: TGTGCCAGCAGCGTAGTTCCTACGAGCGAGCAGTACTTC. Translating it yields CASSVVPTSEQYF.

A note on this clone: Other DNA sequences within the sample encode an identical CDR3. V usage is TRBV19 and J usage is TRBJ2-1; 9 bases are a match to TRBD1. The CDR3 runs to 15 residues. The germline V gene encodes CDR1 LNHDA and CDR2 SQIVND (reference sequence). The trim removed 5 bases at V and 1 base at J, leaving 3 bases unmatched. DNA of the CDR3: TGTGCCAGTAGTGGGGGACAGGGATCCTACAATGAGCAGTTCTTC. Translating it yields CASSGGQGSYNEQFF.

CDR3 in DNA: TGTGCCAGCAGGAGGACTAGCGGGAGATTAGATACGCAGTATTTT. Amino acid sequence: CASRRTSGRLDTQYF. V is TRBV28 and J is TRBJ2-3, with 13 bases lining up with TRBD2. The CDR3 spans 15 residues. Trimming took 6 bases from V and 5 from J; bases not matched to a gene: 5. The germline V gene has CDR1 MDHEN and CDR2 SYDVKM.

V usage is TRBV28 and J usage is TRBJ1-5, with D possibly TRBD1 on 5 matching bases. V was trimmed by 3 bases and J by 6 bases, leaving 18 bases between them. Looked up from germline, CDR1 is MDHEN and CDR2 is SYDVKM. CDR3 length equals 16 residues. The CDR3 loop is CASSFRDVGWGQPQHF. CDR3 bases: TGTGCCAGCAGTTTCCGGGACGTGGGTTGGGGTCAGCCCCAGCATTTT.

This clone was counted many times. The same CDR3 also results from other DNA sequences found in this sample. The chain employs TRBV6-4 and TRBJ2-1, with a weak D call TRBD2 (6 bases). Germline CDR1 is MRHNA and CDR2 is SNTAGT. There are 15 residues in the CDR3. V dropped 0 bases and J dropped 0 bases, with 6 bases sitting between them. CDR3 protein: CASSDSSGSYNEQFF. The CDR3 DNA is TGTGCCAGCAGTGACTCTAGCGGCTCCTACAATGAGCAGTTCTTC.

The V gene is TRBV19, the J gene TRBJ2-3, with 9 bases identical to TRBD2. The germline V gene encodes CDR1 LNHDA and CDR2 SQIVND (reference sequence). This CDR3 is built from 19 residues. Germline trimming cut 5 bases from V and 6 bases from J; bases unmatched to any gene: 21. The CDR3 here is CASSSTVLTSGHGRDTQYF. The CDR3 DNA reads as TGTGCCAGTAGTTCAACCGTTTTGACTAGCGGACACGGTAGGGATACGCAGTATTTT.

CDR3 sequence reads: CASSPEGLRTQYF. The CDR3 DNA sequence: TGTGCCAGCAGCCCGGAGGGCCTGCGTACCCAGTACTTC. The gene calls are TRBV13 and TRBJ2-5, with a tentative D call TRBD2 (6 bases). Trimming stripped 5 bases from V and 8 bases from J, with 15 bases between. From germline, CDR1 is PRHDT and CDR2 FYEKMQ (reference sequence). The length of the CDR3 is 13 residues.

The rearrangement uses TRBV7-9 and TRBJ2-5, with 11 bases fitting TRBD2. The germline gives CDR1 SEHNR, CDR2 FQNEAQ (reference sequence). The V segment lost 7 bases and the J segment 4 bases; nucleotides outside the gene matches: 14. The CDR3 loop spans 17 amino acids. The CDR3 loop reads CASTRTGGLAGGETQYF. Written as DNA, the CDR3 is TGTGCCAGCACCAGGACTGGGGGGCTAGCGGGAGGAGAGACCCAGTACTTC.

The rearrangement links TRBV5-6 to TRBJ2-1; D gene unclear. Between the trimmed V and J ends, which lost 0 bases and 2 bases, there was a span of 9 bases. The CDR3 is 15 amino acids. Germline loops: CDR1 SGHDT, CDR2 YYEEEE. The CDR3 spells CASSLEEYAYNEQFF. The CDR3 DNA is TGTGCCAGCAGCTTGGAGGAGTATGCCTACAATGAGCAGTTCTTC. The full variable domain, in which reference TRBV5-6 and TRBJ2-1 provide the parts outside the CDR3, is DAGVTQSPTHLIKTRGQQVTLRCSPKSGHDTVSWYQQALGQGPQFIFQYYEEEERQRGNFPDRFSGHQFPNYSSELNVNALLLGDSALYLCASSLEEYAYNEQFFGPGTRLTVL.

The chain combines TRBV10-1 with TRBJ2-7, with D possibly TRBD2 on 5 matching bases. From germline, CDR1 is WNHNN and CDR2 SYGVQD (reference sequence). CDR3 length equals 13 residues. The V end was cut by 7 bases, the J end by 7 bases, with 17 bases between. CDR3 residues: CASNRGSLGEQYF. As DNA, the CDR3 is TGCGCCAGCAATCGGGGATCCCTCGGGGAGCAGTACTTC.

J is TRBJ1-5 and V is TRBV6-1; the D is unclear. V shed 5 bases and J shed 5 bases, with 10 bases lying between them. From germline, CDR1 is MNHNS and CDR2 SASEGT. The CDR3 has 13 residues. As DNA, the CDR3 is TGTGCCAGCAGTCACACAGAATATCAGCCCCAGCATTTT. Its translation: CASSHTEYQPQHF.

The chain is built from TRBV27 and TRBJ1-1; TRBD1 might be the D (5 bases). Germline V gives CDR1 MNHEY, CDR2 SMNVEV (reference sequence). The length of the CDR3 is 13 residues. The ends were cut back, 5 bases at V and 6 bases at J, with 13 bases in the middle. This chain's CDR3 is CASSPFGGSEAFF. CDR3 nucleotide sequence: TGTGCCAGCAGTCCGTTCGGGGGTTCTGAAGCTTTCTTT.

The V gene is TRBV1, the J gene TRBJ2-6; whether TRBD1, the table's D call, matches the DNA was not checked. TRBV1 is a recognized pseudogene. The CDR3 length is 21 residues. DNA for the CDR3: TGCACCAGCAGCCCCCACCGGGACAGGGAAGTCCGGAGCTCTGGGGCCAACGTCCTGACTTTC. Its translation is CTSSPHRDREVRSSGANVLTF.